Here is one T cell receptor beta chain with its context. Its antigen remains unidentified. This sample was included in a study of T cell responses to AZD1222 COVID-19 vaccine. At the level of the study: Second doses that came at about 4 or about 12 weeks were put together.

Data came from immunoSEQ multiplex PCR; TCRdb stores just in-frame clones and leaves some out. The sample includes some 160,000 clones, 85% to 95% seen only once; the top ten take 0.7% to 0.9%. The germline gives CDR1 LGHNA, CDR2 YSLEER. The V gene lost 2 bases and the J gene lost 2 bases, with 19 bases spanning the gap. The CDR3 is made up of 18 amino acids. Study results and limitations: Most donors were white British, females outnumbered males, and clonal diversity was possibly underestimated. In all cases, repertoires were sampled only after the peak T cell response.

This TCR derives from an adult in good health. The input for sequencing was peripheral blood, taken on day 0 of AZD1222 vaccination. This rearrangement joins TRBV4-3 to TRBJ1-3; TRBD1 might be the D (6 bases). CDR3 DNA sequence: TGCGCCAGCAGCCAATCTTATGGGGACATAATGCCTGGAAACACCATATATTTT. Translating gives CASSQSYGDIMPGNTIYF.